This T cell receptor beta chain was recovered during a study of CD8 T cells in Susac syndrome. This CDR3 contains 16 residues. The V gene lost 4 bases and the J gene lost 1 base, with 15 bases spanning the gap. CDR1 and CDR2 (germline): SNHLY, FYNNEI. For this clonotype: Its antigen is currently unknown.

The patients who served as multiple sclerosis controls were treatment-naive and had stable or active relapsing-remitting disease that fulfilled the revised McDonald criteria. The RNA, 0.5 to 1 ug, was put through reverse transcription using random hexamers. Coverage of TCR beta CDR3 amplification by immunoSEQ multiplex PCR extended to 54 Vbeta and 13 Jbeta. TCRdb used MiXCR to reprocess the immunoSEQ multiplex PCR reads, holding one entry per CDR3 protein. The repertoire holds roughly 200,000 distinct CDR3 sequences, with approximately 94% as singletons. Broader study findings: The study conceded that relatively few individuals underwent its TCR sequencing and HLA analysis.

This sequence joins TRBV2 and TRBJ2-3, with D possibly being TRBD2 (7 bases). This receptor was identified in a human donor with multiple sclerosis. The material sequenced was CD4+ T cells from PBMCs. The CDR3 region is CASSALGGGGTDTQYF. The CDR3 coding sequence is TGTGCCAGCAGTGCTCTGGGGGGGGGCGGCACAGATACGCAGTATTTT.